What follows are 21 T cell receptor beta chains derived from one specimen sequenced in a study of OX40 agonist ivuxolimab in advanced cancers. Here immunoSEQ multiplex PCR was the method, and the copy in TCRdb shows in-frame clones only, minus some. The table shows fewer than 90,000 clones, with 92% occurring only once. The sequencing used CD4+ or CD8+ T cells sorted from blood, collected in a trial of the OX40 agonist ivuxolimab. All receptors come from an adult with an advanced solid tumor such as melanoma, head and neck, liver or kidney cancer.

V and J are TRBV2 and TRBJ1-5; 9 bases are a match to TRBD1. The length of the CDR3 is 16 residues. Trimming took 6 bases from V and 2 from J; bases not matched to a gene: 8. CDR1 is SNHLY and CDR2 is FYNNEI in the germline V gene. The CDR3 region has the DNA TGTGCCAGCAGCGTAAACAGGGGGCTCGGCAATCAGCCCCAGCATTTT. Translated: CASSVNRGLGNQPQHF.

This clone was found once. The gene calls are TRBV7-2 and TRBJ1-2, with D uncertain. The length of the CDR3 is 13 residues. Germline CDR1 SGHTA, CDR2 FQGNSA. V was clipped by 3 bases and J by 10 bases, with 15 bases between them. The CDR3 DNA sequence: TGTGCCAGCAGCTTGGGGAGGGTTAATTTCTACACCTTC. Its translation is CASSLGRVNFYTF.

The gene calls are TRBV28 and TRBJ1-2; possible D gene TRBD1, 6 bases. Germline CDR1 is MDHEN and CDR2 is SYDVKM. This CDR3 has 13 residues. V lost 5 bases and J lost 4, with 11 bases in between. The DNA for the CDR3 is TGTGCCAGCAGTCTTTCCAGGGGCTATGGCTACACCTTC. Translated, it gives CASSLSRGYGYTF.

The chain has TRBV28 and TRBJ1-4, with no clear D. Trimming stripped 8 bases from V and 7 bases from J, with 20 bases between. The germline V gene encodes CDR1 MDHEN and CDR2 SYDVKM. The CDR3 consists of 15 residues. The CDR3 DNA reads TGTGCCAGCTCCACCCACGAGGGCTTGTCTGAAAAACTGTTTTTT. This encodes CASSTHEGLSEKLFF.

This clone was picked up one time. The V and J genes are TRBV10-3 and TRBJ1-1; D is uncertain. Per germline, CDR1 ENHRY and CDR2 SYGVKD. V gave up 6 bases and J gave up 2 bases, with 16 bases separating them. This CDR3 spans 15 amino acids. Written as DNA, the CDR3 is TGTGCCATCAGCGCGGGGTGGGGTGCAAACACTGAAGCTTTCTTT. This gives the protein CAISAGWGANTEAFF.

V is TRBV10-3 and J is TRBJ2-1, with D possibly TRBD2 on 5 matching bases. CDR1 ENHRY and CDR2 SYGVKD come from the germline V gene. The CDR3 sequence is 15 residues long. V was pared by 10 bases and J by 2 bases, with 18 bases between. The CDR3 DNA sequence: TGTGCCACCTCCAAGGACTTCCTAACCTACAATGAGCAGTTCTTC. As protein: CATSKDFLTYNEQFF.

This chain joins TRBV10-3 and TRBJ2-3, with 10 nucleotides matching TRBD2. The CDR3 totals 12 residues. J was trimmed by 11 bases and V by 2 bases; bases with no gene match: 1. Germline assignment: CDR1 ENHRY and CDR2 SYGVKD. CDR3 amino acids: CAISEGLAVQYF. The CDR3 DNA sequence: TGTGCCATCAGTGAGGGACTAGCGGTGCAGTATTTT.

This clone showed up just once. The chain carries TRBV10-3 and TRBJ2-1, with 10 bases lining up with TRBD2. The germline V gene encodes CDR1 ENHRY and CDR2 SYGVKD. The CDR3 extends over 17 amino acids. J was trimmed by 9 bases and V by 5 bases; bases with no gene match: 16. This chain's CDR3 is CAISNHVPSGSGREQFF. In nucleotides, the CDR3 is TGTGCCATCAGTAACCACGTACCTAGCGGGAGTGGACGTGAGCAGTTCTTC.

This rearrangement joins TRBV5-6 to TRBJ2-1, with D tentatively TRBD2 (5 bases). Deletions cut 4 bases from V and 7 bases from J, with 6 bases between. Germline-derived CDR1 and CDR2 are SGHDT and YYEEEE. The CDR3 consists of 11 residues. CDR3 sequence: CASSAGNEQFF. The CDR3 DNA sequence: TGTGCCAGCAGCGCGGGTAATGAGCAGTTCTTC.

This sequence joins TRBV18 and TRBJ1-5; D ambiguous. The CDR3 spans 13 residues. V lost 3 bases, J lost 9 bases, and 12 bases lay in between. Germline CDR1 KGHSH, CDR2 LQKENI. CDR3 nucleotide sequence: TGTGCCAGCTCACCCGACGTGCTCGGGCCCCAGCATTTT. This gives the protein CASSPDVLGPQHF.

The V gene is TRBV2, the J gene TRBJ1-2; 7 positions agree with TRBD1. Germline-derived CDR1 and CDR2 are SNHLY and FYNNEI. CDR3 length equals 13 residues. Trimming removed 6 bases from V and 6 bases from J; junction bases left unmatched: 7. The CDR3 DNA follows: TGTGCCAGCAGAGACAGGGCGGGAGATGGCTACACCTTC. Its translation is CASRDRAGDGYTF.

The genes are TRBV15 and TRBJ1-3; unclear D gene. V lost 1 base to trimming and J lost 2 bases, with 12 bases between them. CDR3 length: 16 amino acids. Germline V gene data show CDR1 as LNHNV and CDR2 as YYDKDF (reference sequence). CDR3 in amino acids: CATSRVLSPTGNTIYF. The CDR3 bases are TGTGCCACCAGCAGAGTTCTATCCCCGACTGGAAACACCATATATTTT.

CDR3 residues: CASSDGNTIYF. CDR3 in DNA: TGTGCCAGCAGTGATGGGAACACCATATATTTT. The V and J genes are TRBV6-4 and TRBJ1-3; D gene uncertain. Trimming removed 3 bases at V and 7 bases at J, with 4 bases between. Germline lookup yields CDR1 MRHNA and CDR2 SNTAGT. The CDR3 sequence is 11 residues long.

The V gene is TRBV18, the J gene TRBJ1-3, with D uncertain. This CDR3 has 15 amino acids. Trimming stripped 2 bases from V and 2 bases from J, with 10 bases between. Germline V CDR1 and CDR2: KGHSH, LQKENI. CDR3 residues: CASSPTEDPGNTIYF. As DNA, the CDR3 is TGTGCCAGCTCACCAACCGAGGACCCTGGAAACACCATATATTTT.

The chain uses TRBV7-2 and TRBJ2-2, with D hard to call. Trimming cost V 5 bases and J 4 bases, with 11 bases left between them. The CDR3 runs 14 residues. The germline V gene has CDR1 SGHTA and CDR2 FQGNSA. DNA of the CDR3: TGTGCCAGCAGCCCCGTGAGCTCCACCGGGGAGCTGTTTTTT. Translated, it gives CASSPVSSTGELFF.

The rearrangement links TRBV6-4 to TRBJ1-6; 9 bases match TRBD1. Looked up from germline, CDR1 is MRHNA and CDR2 is SNTAGT. The J segment lost 7 bases and the V segment lost 4 bases, leaving 2 bases of the junction unmatched. The CDR3 consists of 14 residues. In nucleotides, the CDR3 is TGTGCCAGCAGTGTTGGGACAGGGAATTCACCCCTCCACTTT. This sequence encodes CASSVGTGNSPLHF.

This clone appeared once. This chain connects TRBV5-6 to TRBJ2-2; D may match TRBD1 or TRBD2 (6 bases each). The germline CDR1 and CDR2 sequences are SGHDT and YYEEEE. The CDR3 runs to 15 residues. V was trimmed by 3 bases and J by 1 base, leaving 10 bases between them. CDR3 protein: CASSWGAQNTGELFF. The CDR3 DNA reads as TGTGCCAGCAGCTGGGGGGCGCAGAACACCGGGGAGCTGTTTTTT.

The rearrangement links TRBV5-4 to TRBJ2-2; D unclear. With 0 bases removed from V and 1 base from J, the gap between germline ends came to 7 bases. The CDR3 contains 15 residues. CDR1 is SGHNT, CDR2 YYREEE, per germline (reference sequence). The CDR3 DNA reads as TGTGCCAGCAGCTTGGCGGCAGGGAACACCGGGGAGCTGTTTTTT. It translates to CASSLAAGNTGELFF.

The chain recombines TRBV7-6 with TRBJ1-5; a possible D gene is TRBD1 (5 bases). Germline V gene data show CDR1 as SGHVS and CDR2 as FNYEAQ. The CDR3 consists of 15 residues. The germline V and J ends were trimmed by 0 bases and 6 bases, with 12 bases remaining between them. The DNA for the CDR3 is TGTGCCAGCAGCTTAGCGGAGGGGTCGGGTCAGCCCCAGCATTTT. Translating it yields CASSLAEGSGQPQHF.

The chain links TRBV5-4 to TRBJ1-2; no clear D gene. Trimming pared 0 bases from V and 5 bases from J, leaving 8 bases between. Germline CDR1 SGHNT, CDR2 YYREEE (reference sequence). This CDR3 has 13 amino acids. The CDR3 DNA reads as TGTGCCAGCAGCTTGGACAGTAGGTATGGCTACACCTTC. It encodes CASSLDSRYGYTF.

This chain connects TRBV5-6 to TRBJ2-3; the match to TRBD2 covers 7 bases. The CDR3 loop spans 16 amino acids. V dropped 0 bases and J dropped 1; count of bases not matched to a gene: 5. CDR1 and CDR2 from the germline V gene are SGHDT and YYEEEE. The CDR3 region is CASSLVGTTRTDTQYF. The CDR3 nucleotides read TGTGCCAGCAGCTTGGTCGGGACTACCCGCACAGATACGCAGTATTTT. Drawing the rest from reference TRBV5-6 and TRBJ2-3, the complete variable domain is DAGVTQSPTHLIKTRGQQVTLRCSPKSGHDTVSWYQQALGQGPQFIFQYYEEEERQRGNFPDRFSGHQFPNYSSELNVNALLLGDSALYLCASSLVGTTRTDTQYFGPGTRLTVL.